The rows below give T cell receptor beta chains drawn from one sample of a study of cytomegalovirus exposure and HLA in healthy donors. Assay used: immunoSEQ multiplex PCR; TCRdb lists only in-frame clones, some missing. The sample has about 130,000 clones; 85% to 90% are singletons. The sample taken for sequencing was PBMCs. These receptors all stem from a woman aged 30 to 39 in good health and CMV-seropositive. Each CDR3 is given with its conserved first and last residue.

J | V | CDR3
TRBJ1-1 | TRBV6-1 | CASSLTPATEAFF
TRBJ1-6 | TRBV14 | CASSQEYSSNSPLHF
TRBJ1-2 | TRBV28 | CASSLGYREANYGYTF
TRBJ2-1 | TRBV5-1 | CASSPGTSYEQFF
TRBJ1-1 | TRBV2 | CASTNNGAAEAFF
TRBJ2-1 | TRBV28 | CASGFLAGSYNEQFF
TRBJ1-1 | TRBV14 | CASSQEGAPFMNTEAFF
TRBJ1-2 | TRBV10-3 | CAISDLASRGYTF
TRBJ1-1 | TRBV9 | CASSVDGTNTEAFF
TRBJ1-1 | TRBV2 | CASSIYPRGTEAFF
TRBJ2-7 | TRBV9 | CASSVGVGTSGGPYEQYF
TRBJ1-3 | TRBV7-8 | CASRPWGFSGNTIYF
TRBJ1-5 | TRBV9 | CASSTTGQPNQPQHF
TRBJ2-7 | TRBV21-1 | CASSKGGGADPAEQYF
TRBJ2-3 | TRBV10-3 | CAISGQGGGDTQYF
TRBJ1-3 | TRBV6-6 | CASSYSDSGNTIYF
TRBJ2-5 | TRBV7-2 | CASSLGGSSAETQYF
TRBJ1-2 | TRBV27 | CASSLSGGESYGYTF
TRBJ2-1 | TRBV10-3 | CAISEPELRGQFF
TRBJ1-6 | TRBV7-8 | CASSFGAGKGSPLHF
TRBJ1-5 | TRBV2 | CASADRTGGWGTQHF
TRBJ1-2 | TRBV5-1 | CASSYGGGLLLSNYGYTF
TRBJ2-2 | TRBV7-3 | CASSLIGDYTNTGELFF
TRBJ2-1 | TRBV7-3 | CASSLVALAGGGNEQFF
TRBJ1-1 | TRBV29-1 | CSVEGGQGAFRNTEAFF
TRBJ1-5 | TRBV10-1 | CASRLLLDRANQPQHF